What follows describes a single TCR beta chain. Its antigen is not known. Other DNA sequences in the sample encode the same CDR3. PCR primers comprised 60 Vbeta and 13 Jbeta primers. Produced via immunoSEQ multiplex PCR; TCRdb's table is partial and in-frame only. The repertoire holds over 150,000 clones, with over 65% as singletons. The data were taken from a study of cytomegalovirus exposure and HLA in healthy donors. Study-wide findings and caveats: Specific recognition of CMV antigens was confirmed in vitro for a few chains (all CMV-associated).

The sequence was collected from a woman in her thirties in good health and CMV-seronegative. The sample taken for sequencing was PBMCs.

The CDR3 reads CASSLGQNTEAFF. The CDR3 DNA is TGTGCCAGCAGCCTGGGACAGAACACTGAAGCTTTCTTT. V usage is TRBV7-9 and J usage is TRBJ1-1; weak D call: TRBD1 (6 bases). The germline gives CDR1 SEHNR, CDR2 FQNEAQ (reference sequence). The V gene lost 5 bases and the J gene lost 1 base, with 8 bases spanning the gap. This CDR3 spans 13 amino acids.